Detailed here is one T cell receptor (beta chain). The antigen is undetermined. Construction of TCR beta libraries relied on iRepertoire HTBI primers and on Arm-PCR targeting CDR3 regions. One entry per CDR3 protein results from TCRdb running MiXCR on the multiplex PCR reads. The sample consists of about 430,000 distinct CDR3 sequences, 15% of them appearing once. The entry originates in a study of regulatory T cells in long-lasting Graves disease. Germline assignment: CDR1 SGHAT and CDR2 FQNNGV. The CDR3 extends over 13 amino acids. V was cut by 0 bases and J by 5 bases, with 7 bases left in between. Time point in this sample: newly diagnosed GD, antithyroid drugs for less than 3 months. Extracted PBMC RNA gave rise to the TCR library. Regarding the study as a whole: Analysis covered peripheral blood alone, not thyroid tissue.

This same sample was also part of a study on T cells in Graves' hyperthyroidism and ophthalmopathy. That source reports: Among clonotypes expanded in thyroid above 0.001, most were also found in blood. Model output signaled ophthalmopathy a median approximately 6 months ahead of onset.

V gene TRBV11-2 combines with J gene TRBJ1-1, with D perhaps TRBD1 (6 bases). The material was peripheral blood mononuclear cells (PBMCs), obtained at new diagnosis, from a patient treated with antithyroid drugs. The clonotype originates from a woman in her thirties or forties with Graves disease. This CDR3 is CASSLDTGTEAFF. The CDR3 nucleotides are TGTGCCAGCAGCTTAGACACAGGGACTGAAGCTTTCTTT.